These 28 T cell receptor beta chains originate from one sample sequenced in a study of T cell responses to AZD1222 COVID-19 vaccine. TCRdb keeps only in-frame clones here, not all; method: immunoSEQ multiplex PCR. The table lists 150,000 to 200,000 clones, approximately 95% of them singletons. This specimen was peripheral blood, taken on day 0 of AZD1222 vaccination. All receptors derive from an adult in good health.

The chain is built from TRBV30 and TRBJ2-3; no clear D gene. The V gene's germline CDR1 is GTSNPN and CDR2 SVGIG (reference sequence). CDR3 length: 13 amino acids. V was shortened by 1 base and J by 5 bases, with 10 bases between the two germline ends. CDR3 loop: CAWSGLLGDTQYF. CDR3 DNA sequence: TGTGCCTGGAGTGGCTTATTGGGAGATACGCAGTATTTT.

This chain uses TRBV6-5 with TRBJ2-7, with D unclear. CDR1 MNHEY and CDR2 SVGAGI come from the germline V gene. The CDR3 is 11 residues long. Trimming removed 11 bases at V and 0 bases at J, with 8 bases between. CDR3 sequence reads: CAGSNSYEQYF. As DNA, the CDR3 is TGTGCCGGATCAAACTCCTACGAGCAGTACTTC.

This rearrangement joins TRBV5-1 to TRBJ1-3; tentatively, D is TRBD1 (5 bases). The CDR3 totals 14 residues. Germline V gene lookup returns CDR1 SGHRS and CDR2 YFSETQ. V lost 1 base, J lost 4 bases, and 9 bases lay in between. CDR3 sequence: CASSLPGTGNTIYF. The CDR3 bases are TGCGCCAGCAGCTTGCCAGGGACCGGAAACACCATATATTTT.

V is TRBV5-1 and J is TRBJ2-7; 9 bases match TRBD1. CDR3 length: 14 amino acids. From germline, CDR1 is SGHRS and CDR2 YFSETQ. V dropped 3 bases and J dropped 7; count of bases not matched to a gene: 8. The CDR3 loop is CASSSGTGLGEQYF. The CDR3 nucleotides are TGCGCCAGCAGCTCCGGGACAGGGCTGGGGGAGCAGTACTTC.

The chain employs TRBV5-8 and TRBJ2-5, with 11 bases aligning to TRBD2. The CDR3 contains 16 residues. Germline V lookup: CDR1 SGHTS, CDR2 YDEGEE. The trim removed 2 bases at V and 5 bases at J, leaving 8 bases unmatched. CDR3 nucleotide sequence: TGTGCCAGCAGCTTCTGGGGACTAGCGGAGGGGGAGACCCAGTACTTC. This translates into CASSFWGLAEGETQYF.

This chain uses TRBV10-3 with TRBJ1-2, with D perhaps TRBD1 (6 bases). The V end lost 2 bases, the J end lost 8 bases, and 6 bases lay between the germline ends. The CDR3 covers 11 residues. Germline values: CDR1 ENHRY, CDR2 SYGVKD. This chain's CDR3 is CAISEGQGYTF. The CDR3, as DNA: TGTGCCATCAGTGAGGGACAGGGCTACACCTTC.

The J gene is TRBJ1-3, the V gene TRBV5-5; 10 nucleotides match TRBD1. The germline CDR1 and CDR2 sequences are SGHKS and YYEKEE (reference sequence). The CDR3 extends over 19 amino acids. V lost 3 bases to trimming and J lost 2 bases; unmatched junction nucleotides: 14. The CDR3 spells CASSSRGGTGTGAGNTIYF. For the CDR3, the DNA is TGTGCCAGCAGCTCGCGGGGTGGAACCGGGACAGGGGCTGGAAACACCATATATTTT.

J is TRBJ2-1 and V is TRBV5-1; the D call may be TRBD1 or TRBD2 (5 bases each). The V end lost 3 bases, the J end lost 0 bases, and 16 bases lay between the germline ends. Germline CDR1 and CDR2: SGHRS and YFSETQ. CDR3 length: 17 amino acids. The DNA of the CDR3 is TGCGCCAGCAGCTGGGGGTACGGGGTCAGCTCCTACAATGAGCAGTTCTTC. Residues: CASSWGYGVSSYNEQFF. The whole variable domain, remainder taken from reference TRBV5-1 and TRBJ2-1, is KAGVTQTPRYLIKTRGQQVTLSCSPISGHRSVSWYQQTPGQGLQFLFEYFSETQRNKGNFPGRFSGRQFSNSRSEMNVSTLELGDSALYLCASSWGYGVSSYNEQFFGPGTRLTVL.

The V and J genes are TRBV1 and TRBJ2-1; the table's D call of TRBD2 was not tested on the DNA. TRBV1 is recorded as a pseudogene. This CDR3 is built from 15 residues. The CDR3 sequence is CTSSQDPTRNREQFF. The CDR3 DNA reads TGCACCAGCAGCCAAGATCCCACTAGGAATCGTGAGCAGTTCTTC.

The chain has TRBV7-8 and TRBJ1-1; D remains unclear. CDR1 is SGHVS, CDR2 FQNEAQ, per germline. The CDR3 length is 14 residues. Trimming took 5 bases from V and 6 from J, leaving 16 bases between them. CDR3 bases: TGTGCCAGCAGCATAACGAGACTGGCCCCTGAAGCTTTCTTT. This sequence encodes CASSITRLAPEAFF.

The chain couples TRBV30 to TRBJ1-6, with D hard to call. The germline CDR1 and CDR2 sequences are GTSNPN and SVGIG (reference sequence). Trimming stripped 0 bases from V and 9 bases from J, with 6 bases between. The CDR3 covers 12 residues. Here the CDR3 reads CAWSVTPSPLHF. The CDR3 region has the DNA TGTGCCTGGAGTGTAACACCTTCACCCCTCCACTTT.

The V call is TRBV4-1, the J call TRBJ2-1; TRBD2 matches 9 bases. Germline V gene data show CDR1 as MGHRA and CDR2 as YSYEKL. The V and J ends lost 3 bases and 6 bases, in that order; junction bases with no gene match: 9. The CDR3 has 16 amino acids. CDR3: CASSQVSGSRSNEQFF. The CDR3 DNA sequence: TGCGCCAGCAGCCAGGTTAGCGGGAGCCGTTCCAATGAGCAGTTCTTC.

This chain uses TRBV15 with TRBJ1-2; 8 bases fit TRBD1. CDR3 length: 16 residues. After removal of 5 bases from V and 6 bases from J, the junction contained 14 bases not matched to a gene. Germline assignment: CDR1 LNHNV and CDR2 YYDKDF (reference sequence). The CDR3 coding sequence is TGTGCCACCAGCTCAGCAGGGGGCGGCCTGGGACATGGCTACACCTTC. This codes for CATSSAGGGLGHGYTF.

The genes are TRBV30 and TRBJ2-1, with 7 nucleotides matching TRBD2. V was pared by 1 base and J by 5 bases, with 5 bases of the junction left unmatched. In germline, CDR1 is GTSNPN, CDR2 SVGIG (reference sequence). This CDR3 spans 14 amino acids. DNA for the CDR3: TGTGCCTGGAGTGAAGGACTAGATAACAATGAGCAGTTCTTC. It is translated as CAWSEGLDNNEQFF.

This clone was observed a few times. This chain links TRBV5-1 with TRBJ1-1; no reliable D call. The V end was cut by 0 bases, the J end by 7 bases, with 10 bases between. From germline, CDR1 is SGHRS and CDR2 YFSETQ. This CDR3 is 13 amino acids long. The CDR3 nucleotides are TGCGCCAGCAGCTTGGCCCCGAACGGTGAAGCTTTCTTT. Translated: CASSLAPNGEAFF.

This clone was seen a single time. J is TRBJ1-2 and V is TRBV30; D remains unclear. Deletions cut 0 bases from V and 8 bases from J, with 13 bases between. Per germline, CDR1 GTSNPN and CDR2 SVGIG (reference sequence). This CDR3 is built from 13 residues. The CDR3 region has the DNA TGTGCCTGGAGTGTTTCGGGCGTCGAGGGCTACACCTTC. Its translation is CAWSVSGVEGYTF.

V gene TRBV6-5 combines with J gene TRBJ1-6, with 8 bases lining up with TRBD1. Looked up from germline, CDR1 is MNHEY and CDR2 is SVGAGI. The CDR3 spans 14 residues. The ends lost 6 bases at V and 6 bases at J; junction bases unmatched: 4. CDR3 sequence: CASRTGDFNSPLHF. In nucleotides, the CDR3 is TGTGCCAGCAGGACAGGGGATTTTAATTCACCCCTCCACTTT.

The V and J genes are TRBV6-5 and TRBJ2-1, with 9 bases identical to TRBD2. From germline, CDR1 is MNHEY and CDR2 SVGAGI. V was clipped by 5 bases and J by 7 bases; unmatched bases: 9. This CDR3 region has 15 residues. This CDR3 reads CASSPRGGGANEQFF. DNA for the CDR3: TGTGCCAGCAGTCCCCGGGGCGGGGGGGCAAATGAGCAGTTCTTC.

The rearrangement joins TRBV30 to TRBJ1-1, with D possibly TRBD1 on 6 matching bases. V lost 5 bases and J lost 3, with 16 bases in between. Germline loops: CDR1 GTSNPN, CDR2 SVGIG (reference sequence). The CDR3 is 14 amino acids. The CDR3 DNA follows: TGTGCCTGGGGTAAACAGGGACGGGACACTGAAGCTTTCTTT. It encodes CAWGKQGRDTEAFF.

The chain combines TRBV15 with TRBJ2-5; 12 nucleotides align to TRBD2. V was pared by 3 bases and J by 5 bases, with 10 bases of the junction left unmatched. The CDR3 has 17 amino acids. Germline V lookup: CDR1 LNHNV, CDR2 YYDKDF (reference sequence). The CDR3 DNA is TGTGCCACCAGCAGGGGTAGGACTAGCGGGATTTGGGAGACCCAGTACTTC. Protein: CATSRGRTSGIWETQYF.

CDR3 in DNA: TGCGCCAGCAGCTTGCGTCGAGGCGGACCTAATGAAAAACTGTTTTTT. Residues: CASSLRRGGPNEKLFF. The genes are TRBV5-1 and TRBJ1-4; D unresolved. In germline, CDR1 is SGHRS, CDR2 YFSETQ. The V gene lost 1 base and the J gene lost 3 bases, with 13 bases spanning the gap. The CDR3 spans 16 residues.

This rearrangement joins TRBV19 to TRBJ1-1; no clear D. The germline gives CDR1 LNHDA, CDR2 SQIVND (reference sequence). CDR3 length equals 14 residues. V dropped 3 bases and J dropped 1 base, with 9 bases sitting between them. The CDR3 is CASSISRPNTEAFF. In DNA form, the CDR3 reads TGTGCCAGTAGTATTTCCAGACCGAACACTGAAGCTTTCTTT.

This chain connects TRBV15 to TRBJ2-5; 7 bases map to TRBD1. V lost 1 base and J lost 5; bases outside the gene matches: 7. The CDR3 is 15 residues long. Germline V gene sequence: CDR1 LNHNV, CDR2 YYDKDF (reference sequence). CDR3 protein: CATSRGGQLGETQYF. The CDR3 DNA sequence: TGTGCCACCAGCAGAGGGGGACAGTTAGGGGAGACCCAGTACTTC.

This chain connects TRBV27 to TRBJ2-1, with 10 bases identical to TRBD2. Germline assignment: CDR1 MNHEY and CDR2 SMNVEV (reference sequence). Unmatched junction bases numbered 6, after V lost 1 base and J lost 6 bases. The CDR3 spans 16 residues. This CDR3 is CASSLLGLAQINEQFF. The CDR3 nucleotides are TGTGCCAGCAGTTTATTGGGACTAGCGCAGATCAATGAGCAGTTCTTC.

The chain recombines TRBV4-1 with TRBJ1-2; possibly TRBD1 for D (6 bases). The length of the CDR3 is 13 residues. V lost 1 base to trimming and J lost 7 bases, with 10 bases between them. Germline CDR1 is MGHRA and CDR2 is YSYEKL. The chain's CDR3 is CASSQGSGVGYTF. CDR3 bases: TGCGCCAGCAGCCAAGGGTCAGGGGTTGGCTACACCTTC.

V is TRBV7-6 and J is TRBJ1-2; TRBD1 might be the D (5 bases). The CDR3 totals 15 residues. CDR1 is SGHVS and CDR2 is FNYEAQ in the germline V gene. Trimming left V 5 bases short and J 0 bases short, with 13 bases between. CDR3: CASSLGDRTNYGYTF. The CDR3 nucleotides read TGTGCCAGCAGCCTGGGGGACCGGACTAACTATGGCTACACCTTC.

The rearrangement joins TRBV5-8 to TRBJ1-5, with TRBD1 matching over 11 bases. CDR1 and CDR2 from the germline V gene are SGHTS and YDEGEE. The CDR3 covers 14 residues. V lost 4 bases, J lost 7 bases, and 4 bases stayed unmatched. This CDR3 reads CASSEGQGGQPQHF. The CDR3 coding sequence is TGTGCCAGCAGCGAGGGACAGGGGGGGCAGCCCCAGCATTTT.

Comments on this clone: The CDR3 ends on some other residue instead of the conserved phenylalanine or tryptophan, so this is likely a read error. The chain uses TRBV28 and TRBJ1-5; a possible D gene is TRBD1 (5 bases). The CDR3 is 14 residues long. V was clipped by 6 bases and J by 9 bases, with 18 bases between them. Germline CDR1 and CDR2: MDHEN and SYDVKM. CDR3 sequence: CASSQRQPGGPQHL. The CDR3 coding sequence is TGTGCCAGCAGCCAAAGACAGCCCGGGGGGCCCCAGCATCTT.